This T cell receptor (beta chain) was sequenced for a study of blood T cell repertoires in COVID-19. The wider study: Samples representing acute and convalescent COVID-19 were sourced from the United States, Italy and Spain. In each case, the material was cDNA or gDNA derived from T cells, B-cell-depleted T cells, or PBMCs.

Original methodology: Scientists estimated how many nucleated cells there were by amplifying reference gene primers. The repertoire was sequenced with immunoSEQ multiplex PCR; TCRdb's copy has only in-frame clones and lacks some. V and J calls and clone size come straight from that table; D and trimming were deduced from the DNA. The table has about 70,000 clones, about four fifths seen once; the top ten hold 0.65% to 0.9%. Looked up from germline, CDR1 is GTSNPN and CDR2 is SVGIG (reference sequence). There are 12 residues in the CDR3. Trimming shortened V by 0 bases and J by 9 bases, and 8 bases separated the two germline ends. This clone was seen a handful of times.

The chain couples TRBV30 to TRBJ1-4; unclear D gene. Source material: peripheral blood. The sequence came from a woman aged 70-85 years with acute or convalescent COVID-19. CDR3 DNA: TGTGCCTGGAGTGTATCGGGGAAAAAACTGTTTTTT. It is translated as CAWSVSGKKLFF.